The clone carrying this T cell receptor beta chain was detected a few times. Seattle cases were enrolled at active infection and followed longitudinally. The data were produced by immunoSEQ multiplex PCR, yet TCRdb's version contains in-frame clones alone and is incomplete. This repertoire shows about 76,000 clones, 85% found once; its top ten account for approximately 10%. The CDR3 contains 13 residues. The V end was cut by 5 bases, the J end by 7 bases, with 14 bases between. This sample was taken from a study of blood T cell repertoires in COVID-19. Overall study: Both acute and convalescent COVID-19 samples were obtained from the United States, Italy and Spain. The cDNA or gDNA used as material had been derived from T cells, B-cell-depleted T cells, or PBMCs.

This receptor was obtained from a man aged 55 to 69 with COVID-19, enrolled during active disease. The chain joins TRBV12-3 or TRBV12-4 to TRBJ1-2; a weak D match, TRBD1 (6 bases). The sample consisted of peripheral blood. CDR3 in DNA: TGTGCCAGCAGTCCCCAACAGGGTGGTGGCTACACCTTC. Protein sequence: CASSPQQGGGYTF.